The 11 T cell receptor beta chains below were found in one sample sequenced in a study of identical twins. One entry per CDR3 protein results from TCRdb running MiXCR on the 5' RACE reads. The table records 350,000 to 450,000 distinct CDR3 sequences, around a sixth of them present only once. The sample was naive T cells sorted from blood. Source of these receptors: a man aged 50 to 60 in good health.

This clonotype appeared many times. The chain has TRBV7-3 and TRBJ1-1; 7 nucleotides align to TRBD1. This CDR3 comprises 15 residues. V was clipped by 8 bases and J by 0 bases; unmatched bases: 9. Germline CDR1 and CDR2: SGHTA and FQGTGA. The CDR3 DNA sequence: TGTGCCAGCTGTATCTGGACAGGATTGAACACTGAAGCTTTCTTT. Amino acids: CASCIWTGLNTEAFF.

This clonotype appeared many times. This chain uses TRBV29-1 with TRBJ2-1, with 7 nucleotides matching TRBD2. V gave up 1 base and J gave up 6 bases; unmatched junction bases: 12. Per germline, CDR1 SQVTM and CDR2 ANQGSEA. This CDR3 is built from 16 residues. In DNA, the CDR3 is TGCAGCGTTGAAGTCGGCTCTAGCGGTACAGTCAATGAGCAGTTCTTC. Protein sequence: CSVEVGSSGTVNEQFF.

This clonotype appeared once. The chain links TRBV6-2 or TRBV6-3 to TRBJ2-4; 10 nucleotides agree with TRBD1. Germline V gene lookup returns CDR1 MNHEY and CDR2 SVGEGT. The CDR3 spans 16 residues. J was trimmed by 1 base and V by 8 bases; bases with no gene match: 8. The CDR3 sequence is CASGRQGARAKNIQYF. The CDR3 DNA reads as TGTGCCAGCGGACGACAGGGGGCAAGGGCCAAAAACATTCAGTACTTC.

V usage is TRBV18 and J usage is TRBJ2-5, with D hard to call. Germline lookup yields CDR1 KGHSH and CDR2 LQKENI. CDR3 length equals 12 residues. V was shortened by 8 bases and J by 4 bases, with 11 bases between the two germline ends. CDR3 amino acids: CASQRPAETQYF. In DNA, the CDR3 is TGTGCCAGCCAGCGTCCCGCAGAGACCCAGTACTTC.

This clonotype appeared many times. The rearrangement joins TRBV3-1 to TRBJ2-7, with D tentatively TRBD2 (5 bases). Germline CDR1 and CDR2: LGHDT and YNNKEL (reference sequence). V lost 2 bases, J lost 7 bases, and 15 bases lay in between. The CDR3 sequence is 14 residues long. CDR3 in DNA: TGTGCCAGCAGCCAAACCGGAGGAGTCCCAGAGCAGTACTTC. Translation gives CASSQTGGVPEQYF.

This clonotype was seen more than once but under ten times. The chain has TRBV18 and TRBJ2-1, with 8 positions matching TRBD2. After removal of 0 bases from V and 4 bases from J, the junction contained 5 bases not matched to a gene. The length of the CDR3 is 16 residues. CDR1 is KGHSH and CDR2 is LQKENI in the germline V gene. CDR3: CASSPPTRGGYNEQFF. CDR3 DNA sequence: TGTGCCAGCTCACCACCGACTCGGGGGGGATACAATGAGCAGTTCTTC.

In this sample, this clonotype turned up many times. The chain has TRBV6-2 or TRBV6-3 and TRBJ1-5; 8 bases fit TRBD1. Germline V CDR1 and CDR2: MNHEY, SVGEGT. The CDR3 runs to 16 residues. With 6 bases clipped from V and 6 bases from J, the junction kept 13 bases outside the gene matches. In DNA form, the CDR3 reads TGTGCCAGCAGCCCTCGGACAGGGTTTTCACCTCAGCCCCAGCATTTT. It encodes CASSPRTGFSPQPQHF.

In its sample, this clonotype was seen many times. The chain is built from TRBV20-1 and TRBJ2-7; possible D gene TRBD1, 8 bases. This CDR3 is 14 amino acids long. V gave up 7 bases and J gave up 3 bases, with 19 bases separating them. CDR1 is DFQATT and CDR2 is SNEGSKA in the germline V gene (reference sequence). CDR3 sequence (DNA): TGCAGTGTGGGGAGGGGACAGGCGGTCTACGAGCAGTACTTC. It specifies CSVGRGQAVYEQYF.

This clonotype was observed many times. The CDR3 loop is CSGVSSYEQYF. The CDR3 region has the DNA TGCAGTGGAGTAAGCTCCTACGAGCAGTACTTC. The chain combines TRBV20-1 with TRBJ2-7; D not resolved. The V end was cut by 7 bases, the J end by 0 bases, with 7 bases between. The length of the CDR3 is 11 residues. Germline values: CDR1 DFQATT, CDR2 SNEGSKA (reference sequence).

This clonotype has at least ten counts. This rearrangement joins TRBV6-1 to TRBJ1-5; TRBD1 matches 9 bases. The CDR3 length is 14 residues. Losses at the gene ends were 6 bases for V and 5 bases for J; bases not matched to a gene: 5. Germline values: CDR1 MNHNS, CDR2 SASEGT. In DNA, the CDR3 is TGTGCCAGCAGCCGGACAGGGGTTGATCAGCCCCAGCATTTT. Encoded protein: CASSRTGVDQPQHF.

The chain employs TRBV3-1 and TRBJ1-2, with a tentative D call TRBD1 (5 bases). V was trimmed by 1 base and J by 2 bases, leaving 11 bases between them. Germline CDR1 and CDR2: LGHDT and YNNKEL (reference sequence). The CDR3 is 15 amino acids. The CDR3 protein is CASSQGYRLNYGYTF. The CDR3 DNA follows: TGTGCCAGCAGCCAAGGATACAGGTTGAACTATGGCTACACCTTC. Full variable domain (outside the CDR3, taken from reference TRBV3-1 and TRBJ1-2): DTAVSQTPKYLVTQMGNDKSIKCEQNLGHDTMYWYKQDSKKFLKIMFSYNNKELIINETVPNRFSPKSPDKAHLNLHINSLELGDSAVYFCASSQGYRLNYGYTFGSGTRLTVV.